This entry is about one T cell receptor beta chain. The data are from a study of blood T cell repertoires in COVID-19. Study summary: The United States, Italy and Spain provided the acute and convalescent COVID-19 samples. The analysed material was cDNA or gDNA that came from T cells, B-cell-depleted T cells, or PBMCs.

Authors' processing steps: Estimated nucleated cell counts came from reference gene primer amplification. Repertoires were generated with immunoSEQ multiplex PCR, while TCRdb's copy carries only in-frame clones and drops some. V and J calls and clone size are copied from that table; D and trimming were computed from the DNA. The sample carries some 140,000 clones, 65% to 80% recorded once. Trimming removed 6 bases from V and 1 base from J; junction bases left unmatched: 4. The germline V gene has CDR1 MNHNY and CDR2 SVGAGI (reference sequence). The CDR3 is made up of 14 amino acids. The source is an elderly man with acute or convalescent COVID-19. Source material: peripheral blood. The chain joins TRBV6-6 to TRBJ1-1; the match to TRBD1 covers 8 bases. The CDR3 DNA sequence: TGTGCCAGCAGACGCGACAGGGGGAACACTGAAGCTTTCTTT. Protein: CASRRDRGNTEAFF.